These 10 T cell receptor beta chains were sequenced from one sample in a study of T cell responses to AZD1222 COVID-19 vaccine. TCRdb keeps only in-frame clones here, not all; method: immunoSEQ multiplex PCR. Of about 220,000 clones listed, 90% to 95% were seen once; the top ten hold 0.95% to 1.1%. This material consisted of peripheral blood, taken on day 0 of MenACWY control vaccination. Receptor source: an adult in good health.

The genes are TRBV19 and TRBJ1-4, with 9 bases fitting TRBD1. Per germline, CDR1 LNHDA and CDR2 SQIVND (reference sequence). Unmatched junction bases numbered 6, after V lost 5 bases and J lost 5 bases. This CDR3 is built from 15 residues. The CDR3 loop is CASSSTGTGNEKLFF. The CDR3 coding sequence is TGTGCCAGTAGTTCAACCGGGACAGGGAATGAAAAACTGTTTTTT.

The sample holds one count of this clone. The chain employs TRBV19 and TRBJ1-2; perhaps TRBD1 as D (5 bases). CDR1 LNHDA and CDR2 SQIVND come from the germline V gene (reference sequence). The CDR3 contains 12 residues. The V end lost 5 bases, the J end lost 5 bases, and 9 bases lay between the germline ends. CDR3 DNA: TGTGCCAGTAGTCGGGACGGTTATGGCTACACCTTC. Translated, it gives CASSRDGYGYTF. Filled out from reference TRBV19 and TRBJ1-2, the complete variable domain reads DGGITQSPKYLFRKEGQNVTLSCEQNLNHDAMYWYRQDPGQGLRLIYYSQIVNDFQKGDIAEGYSVSREKKESFPLTVTSAQKNPTAFYLCASSRDGYGYTFGSGTRLTVV.

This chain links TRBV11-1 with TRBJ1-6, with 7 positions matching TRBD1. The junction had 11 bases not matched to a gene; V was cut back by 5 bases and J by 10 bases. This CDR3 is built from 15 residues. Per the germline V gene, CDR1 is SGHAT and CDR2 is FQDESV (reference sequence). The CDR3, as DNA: TGTGCCAGCAGCCAGCGGGGACAGAACTCATCACCCCTCCACTTT. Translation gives CASSQRGQNSSPLHF.

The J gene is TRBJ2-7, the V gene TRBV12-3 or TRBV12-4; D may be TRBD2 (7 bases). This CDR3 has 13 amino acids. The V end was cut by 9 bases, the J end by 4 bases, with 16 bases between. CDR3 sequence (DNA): TGTGCCAGTTCTCGGGGGGCTGTATACGAGCAGTACTTC. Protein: CASSRGAVYEQYF.

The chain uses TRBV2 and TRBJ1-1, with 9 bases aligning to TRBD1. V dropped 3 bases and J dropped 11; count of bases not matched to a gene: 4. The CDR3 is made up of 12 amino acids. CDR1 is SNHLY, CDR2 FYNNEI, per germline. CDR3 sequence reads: CASSEGTGNAFF. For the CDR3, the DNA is TGTGCCAGCAGTGAGGGGACAGGGAACGCTTTCTTT.

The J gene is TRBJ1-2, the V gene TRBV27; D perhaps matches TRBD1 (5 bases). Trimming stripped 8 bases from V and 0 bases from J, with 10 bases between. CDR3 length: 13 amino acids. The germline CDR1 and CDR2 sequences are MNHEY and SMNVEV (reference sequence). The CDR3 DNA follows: TGTGCCAGCGGAACCAGGGCTAACTATGGCTACACCTTC. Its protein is CASGTRANYGYTF.

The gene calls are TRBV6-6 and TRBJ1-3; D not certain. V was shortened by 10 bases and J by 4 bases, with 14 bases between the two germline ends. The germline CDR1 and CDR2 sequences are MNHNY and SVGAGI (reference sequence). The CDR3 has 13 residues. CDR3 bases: TGTGCCACCGGAAGGGAGGCGGGAAACACCATATATTTT. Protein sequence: CATGREAGNTIYF.

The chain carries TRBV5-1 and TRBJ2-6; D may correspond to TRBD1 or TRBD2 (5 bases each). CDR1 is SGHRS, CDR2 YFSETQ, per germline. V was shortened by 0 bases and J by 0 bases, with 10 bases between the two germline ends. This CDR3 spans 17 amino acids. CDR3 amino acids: CASSLGGTDSGANVLTF. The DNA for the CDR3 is TGCGCCAGCAGCTTGGGGGGGACCGACTCTGGGGCCAACGTCCTGACTTTC. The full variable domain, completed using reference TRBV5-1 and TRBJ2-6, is KAGVTQTPRYLIKTRGQQVTLSCSPISGHRSVSWYQQTPGQGLQFLFEYFSETQRNKGNFPGRFSGRQFSNSRSEMNVSTLELGDSALYLCASSLGGTDSGANVLTFGAGSRLTVL.

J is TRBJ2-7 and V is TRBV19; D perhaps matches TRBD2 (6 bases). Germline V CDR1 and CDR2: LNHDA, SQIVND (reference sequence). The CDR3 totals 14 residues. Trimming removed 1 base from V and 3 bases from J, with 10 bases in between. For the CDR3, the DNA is TGTGCCAGTAGTATAGGCCAGGGAGGCTACGAGCAGTACTTC. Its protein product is CASSIGQGGYEQYF.

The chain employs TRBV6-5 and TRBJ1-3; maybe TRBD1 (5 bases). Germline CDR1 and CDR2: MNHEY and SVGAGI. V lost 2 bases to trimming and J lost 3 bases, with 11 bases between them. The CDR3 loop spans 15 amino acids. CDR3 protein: CASSYEGSYGNTIYF. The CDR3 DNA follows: TGTGCCAGCAGTTACGAGGGGAGCTATGGAAACACCATATATTTT.